This T cell receptor (beta chain) was captured in a study of regulatory T cells in long-lasting Graves disease. The time point is: newly diagnosed GD, antithyroid drugs for less than 3 months. TCR sequences were obtained from RNA taken from PBMCs. Researchers made TCR beta libraries by using iRepertoire HTBI primers and running Arm-PCR on CDR3 regions. MiXCR, applied by TCRdb to the multiplex PCR reads, yields one record per CDR3 protein. Of about 450,000 distinct CDR3 sequences in the sample, approximately 15% were seen once. CDR1 and CDR2 (germline): GTSNPN, SVGIG (reference sequence). This CDR3 has 12 amino acids. V shed 0 bases and J shed 10 bases, with 12 bases lying between them. These data were also reused for a study on T cells in Graves' hyperthyroidism and ophthalmopathy. That source adds: Patients aged 18 to 65 had newly diagnosed hyperthyroidism of under 2 months' duration. Classification by a 13 V-J model distinguished ophthalmopathy from stable hyperthyroidism.

V usage is TRBV30 and J usage is TRBJ1-2, with D hard to call. This receptor was obtained from a woman aged 45-59 years with Graves disease. The material sequenced was peripheral blood mononuclear cells (PBMCs), taken at new diagnosis, from a patient treated with antithyroid drugs. As DNA, the CDR3 is TGTGCCTGGAGTGTACCCGGGTCCCCCTACACCTTC. Translation: CAWSVPGSPYTF.